A single sample is the source of the 27 T cell receptor beta chains below, sequenced in a study of T cells in localized non-small cell lung cancer. TCRdb's table, derived via immunoSEQ multiplex PCR, lists solely in-frame clones and lacks some. The sample holds approximately 63,000 clones, 70% to 90% seen once. The sample here was peripheral blood, taken before any cancer treatment. Source of these receptors: a man aged 40 to 70 with stage I squamous cell lung carcinoma.

The rearrangement links TRBV5-4 to TRBJ2-7, with TRBD2 matching 7 bases. The CDR3 runs 15 residues. V lost 0 bases, J lost 4 bases, and 7 bases stayed unmatched. Germline V gives CDR1 SGHNT, CDR2 YYREEE (reference sequence). The CDR3 region has the DNA TGTGCCAGCAGCTTGGATGGCGGGAGAATGTACGAGCAGTACTTC. Protein sequence: CASSLDGGRMYEQYF.

CDR3 nucleotides: TGCGCCAGCTCGGACAGGGACCAAGAGACCCAGTACTTC. Amino acids: CASSDRDQETQYF. The V gene is TRBV5-1, the J gene TRBJ2-5; TRBD1 matches 8 bases. Losses at the gene ends were 7 bases for V and 0 bases for J; bases not matched to a gene: 2. This CDR3 is 13 amino acids long. The germline CDR1 and CDR2 sequences are SGHRS and YFSETQ.

This clone was detected a few times. The V call is TRBV5-1, the J call TRBJ1-1; 7 bases match TRBD1. The CDR3 totals 12 residues. Unmatched junction bases numbered 5, after V lost 0 bases and J lost 12 bases. Germline V gene lookup returns CDR1 SGHRS and CDR2 YFSETQ. The CDR3 sequence is CASSLEDRQTFF. The CDR3 nucleotides are TGCGCCAGCAGCTTGGAGGACAGGCAAACTTTCTTT.

This clone occurred once. The chain couples TRBV18 to TRBJ2-2, with a possible D match to TRBD1 (5 bases). From germline, CDR1 is KGHSH and CDR2 LQKENI. Trimming left V 1 base short and J 4 bases short, with 10 bases between. The CDR3 contains 15 residues. CDR3 sequence (DNA): TGTGCCAGCTCACCACGCGGCCAGGGCACCGGGGAGCTGTTTTTT. Translating gives CASSPRGQGTGELFF.

The chain has TRBV6-6 and TRBJ1-1; D gene ambiguous. The CDR3 has 14 residues. Trimming removed 10 bases from V and 0 bases from J, with 15 bases in between. Per germline, CDR1 MNHNY and CDR2 SVGAGI (reference sequence). The CDR3: CATNNLGMNTEAFF. The CDR3 nucleotides are TGTGCCACCAATAACCTTGGAATGAACACTGAAGCTTTCTTT.

The chain combines TRBV28 with TRBJ1-2; D perhaps matches TRBD1 (6 bases). The CDR3 extends over 13 amino acids. The germline gives CDR1 MDHEN, CDR2 SYDVKM. V lost 3 bases and J lost 8, with 13 bases in between. CDR3 DNA: TGTGCCAGCAGTTTTAACAGGGTGGAAGGCTACACCTTC. This gives the protein CASSFNRVEGYTF.

The V and J genes are TRBV19 and TRBJ2-4; 9 bases align to TRBD1. Germline V gives CDR1 LNHDA, CDR2 SQIVND (reference sequence). This CDR3 has 16 residues. The V segment lost 2 bases and the J segment 3 bases; nucleotides outside the gene matches: 5. The CDR3 nucleotides read TGTGCCAGTAGTATATCACAGGGGGCAGGCAAAAACATTCAGTACTTC. Translated: CASSISQGAGKNIQYF.

Only one count was recorded for this clone. This rearrangement joins TRBV19 to TRBJ2-2; the D gene is possibly TRBD1 (7 bases). The CDR3 is 17 amino acids. From germline, CDR1 is LNHDA and CDR2 SQIVND (reference sequence). Trimming took off 3 bases at V and 1 base at J, with 15 bases between the two ends. The DNA of the CDR3 is TGTGCCAGTAGTATCGGGAGACAGGGACGGAACACCGGGGAGCTGTTTTTT. Residues: CASSIGRQGRNTGELFF.

In this sample, this clone turned up a few times. The V gene is TRBV7-2, the J gene TRBJ2-5; no reliable D call. In germline, CDR1 is SGHTA, CDR2 FQGNSA. This CDR3 comprises 12 residues. With 6 bases removed from V and 2 bases from J, the gap between germline ends came to 7 bases. The CDR3 nucleotides are TGTGCCAGCAGGGCTATTCAAGAGACCCAGTACTTC. This codes for CASRAIQETQYF.

This clone came up a few times. This rearrangement joins TRBV5-1 to TRBJ1-2, with D uncertain. The CDR3 is 15 residues long. CDR1 is SGHRS, CDR2 YFSETQ, per germline. Trimming removed 0 bases from V and 2 bases from J, with 11 bases in between. CDR3 bases: TGCGCCAGCAGCTTGGGGTTAGGACTGAACTATGGCTACACCTTC. Translation: CASSLGLGLNYGYTF.

The gene calls are TRBV27 and TRBJ2-2; D perhaps matches TRBD2 (6 bases). Per the germline V gene, CDR1 is MNHEY and CDR2 is SMNVEV (reference sequence). The CDR3 is made up of 17 amino acids. Trimming stripped 0 bases from V and 1 base from J, with 12 bases between. The CDR3 DNA follows: TGTGCCAGCAGTTTATCGCCCGGGCGGGAGAACACCGGGGAGCTGTTTTTT. This codes for CASSLSPGRENTGELFF.

The chain couples TRBV6-4 to TRBJ2-1; D is ambiguous. With 2 bases removed from V and 7 bases from J, the gap between germline ends came to 12 bases. The CDR3 sequence is 14 residues long. Per the germline V gene, CDR1 is MRHNA and CDR2 is SNTAGT. The CDR3 spells CASSDPFFGNEQFF. CDR3 nucleotides: TGTGCCAGCAGTGACCCCTTTTTCGGGAATGAGCAGTTCTTC.

The V gene is TRBV6-6, the J gene TRBJ2-2; TRBD2 matches at 7 bases. Germline CDR1 MNHNY, CDR2 SVGAGI (reference sequence). The CDR3 runs to 16 residues. In DNA, the CDR3 is TGTGCTAGCCTGGGACGGGCGGGAGCGCTCACCGGGGAGCTGTTTTTT. Its translation is CASLGRAGALTGELFF.

The chain recombines TRBV5-5 with TRBJ2-1; D tentatively reads TRBD1 or TRBD2 (5 bases each). CDR3 length: 13 amino acids. Germline V gene lookup returns CDR1 SGHKS and CDR2 YYEKEE (reference sequence). The germline V and J ends were trimmed by 1 base and 9 bases, with 11 bases remaining between them. The CDR3 coding sequence is TGTGCCAGCAGCTTGATCCGGGGACGTGAGCAGTTCTTC. Its protein is CASSLIRGREQFF.

V gene TRBV11-3 combines with J gene TRBJ2-2, with D possibly TRBD2 on 6 matching bases. Germline lookup yields CDR1 SGHNT and CDR2 YENEEA. Trimming left V 5 bases short and J 4 bases short, with 17 bases between. This CDR3 contains 16 residues. The CDR3, as DNA: TGTGCCAGCAGCCCCATCGGGGGTCGGGGCACCGGGGAGCTGTTTTTT. Its protein product is CASSPIGGRGTGELFF.

The V and J genes are TRBV15 and TRBJ1-4; no clear D. V dropped 2 bases and J dropped 11 bases, with 9 bases sitting between them. The CDR3 contains 12 residues. Germline assignment: CDR1 LNHNV and CDR2 YYDKDF (reference sequence). Here the CDR3 DNA reads TGTGCCACCAGCAGACAAGGAGACAAACTGTTTTTT. Protein product: CATSRQGDKLFF.

This rearrangement joins TRBV5-4 to TRBJ1-2; 7 bases map to TRBD1. Germline V gives CDR1 SGHNT, CDR2 YYREEE (reference sequence). The CDR3 runs 14 residues. V was clipped by 9 bases and J by 1 base; unmatched bases: 9. DNA of the CDR3: TGTGCCACCCGAAGACAGGGCTTTAACTATGGCTACACCTTC. Translated, it gives CATRRQGFNYGYTF.

The chain carries TRBV7-9 and TRBJ2-3; 14 nucleotides line up with TRBD2. CDR3 length: 18 residues. Per germline, CDR1 SEHNR and CDR2 FQNEAQ (reference sequence). The V gene end was trimmed by 3 bases and the J gene end by 5 bases; junction bases not matched to a gene: 10. In nucleotides, the CDR3 is TGTGCCAGCAGCTTCATGACTAGCGGGAGGGCCTGGGTAGATACGCAGTATTTT. It yields the protein CASSFMTSGRAWVDTQYF.

This clone has only one observation. V gene TRBV21-1 combines with J gene TRBJ2-5; the D segment call TRBD1 is taken from the table without a DNA check. TRBV21-1 is a pseudogene. CDR3 size: 17 residues. CDR3: CASSPLAGQGPKETQYF. The CDR3 DNA sequence: TGTGCCAGCAGTCCCCTGGCGGGACAGGGGCCCAAAGAGACCCAGTACTTC.

This chain uses TRBV7-9 with TRBJ1-1; D call uncertain. V lost 6 bases and J lost 1, with 12 bases in between. CDR1 is SEHNR, CDR2 FQNEAQ, per germline (reference sequence). The CDR3 contains 14 residues. Here the CDR3 reads CASRRGGENTEAFF. CDR3 nucleotide sequence: TGTGCCAGCAGACGGGGAGGTGAGAACACTGAAGCTTTCTTT.

The chain joins TRBV7-9 to TRBJ2-7; 9 nucleotides match TRBD1. This CDR3 is 15 amino acids long. V was clipped by 5 bases and J by 2 bases; unmatched bases: 7. In germline, CDR1 is SEHNR, CDR2 FQNEAQ (reference sequence). CDR3 coding DNA: TGTGCCAGCAGCACGCGCGGGACAGGGACCTACGAGCAGTACTTC. This codes for CASSTRGTGTYEQYF.

The CDR3 sequence: CASSPQGTQLTGELFF. CDR3 DNA: TGTGCCAGCAGCCCCCAGGGGACACAGCTCACCGGGGAGCTGTTTTTT. The chain combines TRBV9 with TRBJ2-2; TRBD1 might be the D (6 bases). V was cut by 4 bases and J by 4 bases, with 17 bases left in between. The CDR3 is made up of 16 amino acids. The V gene's germline CDR1 is SGDLS and CDR2 YYNGEE.

The chain uses TRBV7-2 and TRBJ1-2; perhaps TRBD1 as D (5 bases). Trimming pared 4 bases from V and 4 bases from J, leaving 16 bases between. From germline, CDR1 is SGHTA and CDR2 FQGNSA. The CDR3 loop spans 15 amino acids. DNA of the CDR3: TGTGCCAGCAGCTCCCAAATGACAGAATCCTATGGCTACACCTTC. Protein product: CASSSQMTESYGYTF.

V usage is TRBV28 and J usage is TRBJ2-7; D may correspond to TRBD1 or TRBD2 (5 bases each). Per germline, CDR1 MDHEN and CDR2 SYDVKM. V was trimmed by 5 bases and J by 6 bases, leaving 8 bases between them. The CDR3 loop spans 11 amino acids. The CDR3 reads CASSVRGEQYF. CDR3 in DNA: TGTGCCAGCAGTGTGAGGGGCGAGCAGTACTTC.

The chain joins TRBV5-4 to TRBJ2-1; D gene unclear. Trimming removed 5 bases at V and 7 bases at J, with 16 bases between. The germline gives CDR1 SGHNT, CDR2 YYREEE (reference sequence). The CDR3 consists of 14 residues. Written as DNA, the CDR3 is TGTGCCAGCAGTTTTGCCCTCAGTGAGAATGAGCAGTTCTTC. Its translation: CASSFALSENEQFF.

The gene calls are TRBV7-2 and TRBJ2-7, with a weak D call TRBD1 (5 bases). Germline assignment: CDR1 SGHTA and CDR2 FQGNSA. The CDR3 spans 17 residues. V was pared by 3 bases and J by 0 bases, with 18 bases between. The CDR3 nucleotides are TGTGCCAGCAGCTTTTCAGACAGACCTCTTTACTCCTACGAGCAGTACTTC. Translated, it gives CASSFSDRPLYSYEQYF.

This clone was recorded a few times. This chain uses TRBV4-2 with TRBJ2-2; TRBD2 matches at 10 bases. The CDR3 runs 15 residues. Germline V lookup: CDR1 LGHNA, CDR2 YNFKEQ. The V segment lost 2 bases and the J segment 7 bases; nucleotides outside the gene matches: 4. The CDR3 loop is CASSQPSGSNGELFF. In DNA form, the CDR3 reads TGTGCCAGCAGCCAACCTAGCGGGAGTAACGGGGAGCTGTTTTTT.